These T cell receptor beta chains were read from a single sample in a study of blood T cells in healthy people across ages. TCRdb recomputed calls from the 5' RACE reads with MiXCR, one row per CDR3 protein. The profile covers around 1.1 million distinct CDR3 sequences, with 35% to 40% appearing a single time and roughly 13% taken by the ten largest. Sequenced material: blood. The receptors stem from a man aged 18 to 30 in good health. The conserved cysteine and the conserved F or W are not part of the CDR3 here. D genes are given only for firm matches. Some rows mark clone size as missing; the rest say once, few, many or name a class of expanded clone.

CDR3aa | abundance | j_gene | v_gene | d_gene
SAREEGTEAF | - | TRBJ1-1 | TRBV20-1 | -
ASSQVKSGRDTGELF | few | TRBJ2-2 | TRBV3-1 | -
SVQGQETYGYT | - | TRBJ1-2 | TRBV20-1 | TRBD1
ASSFFTGGTEAF | few | TRBJ1-1 | TRBV12-3/TRBV12-4 | TRBD1
SARDLATTTDTQY | - | TRBJ2-3 | TRBV20-1 | -
ASSLKGQAHNQPQH | - | TRBJ1-5 | TRBV12-3/TRBV12-4 | TRBD1
AIRLDGNYGYT | - | TRBJ1-2 | TRBV10-3 | -
PSRARGESNQPQH | - | TRBJ1-5 | TRBV2 | -
SARRSQAEAF | few | TRBJ1-1 | TRBV20-1 | -
ASSLGATSGPNEQF | - | TRBJ2-1 | TRBV7-8 | TRBD2
ATSRDPTGSDEQY | - | - | TRBV15 | -
ASSDYGANYGYT | - | TRBJ1-2 | TRBV6-2/TRBV6-3 | -
ASSPLPYEQY | few | TRBJ2-7 | TRBV7-9 | -
ASSPRRGSTDTQY | many | TRBJ2-3 | TRBV7-2 | TRBD2
ASSQGSPGLENNEQY | - | TRBJ2-5 | TRBV4-3 | TRBD2
ASSQDWGGENQPQH | - | TRBJ1-5 | TRBV4-3 | -
ASSPRDRGSAVVYTEAF | - | TRBJ1-1 | TRBV2 | TRBD1
ASKARFENTEAF | - | TRBJ1-1 | TRBV6-2/TRBV6-3 | -
ATSRAYSGSTETQY | once | TRBJ2-3 | TRBV15 | -
ASSLEAGQGNQPQH | - | TRBJ1-5 | TRBV7-6 | -
SPPSHRDRSYEQY | once | - | TRBV29-1 | -
ASSIGQNNEQY | - | TRBJ2-5 | TRBV7-2 | -
ASSLRPGTDNEQF | - | TRBJ2-1 | TRBV6-6 | TRBD1
ASTPGGNADTQY | - | TRBJ2-3 | TRBV12-3/TRBV12-4 | -
SFGTSDKNIQY | many | TRBJ2-4 | TRBV29-1 | -
SARDGGSANEKLF | - | TRBJ1-4 | TRBV20-1 | -
ASSLWGSSYNEQF | - | TRBJ2-1 | TRBV12-3/TRBV12-4 | -
ASGDRGETQY | once | TRBJ2-5 | TRBV5-1 | TRBD1
ASSLLGDSQETQY | many | TRBJ2-5 | TRBV5-1 | TRBD1
SALRENIQY | few | TRBJ2-4 | TRBV20-1 | -
SVSEVNYGYT | few | TRBJ1-2 | TRBV29-1 | -
ASSYSIDPGLSTDTQY | - | TRBJ2-3 | TRBV6-2/TRBV6-3 | -
ASRYKTTWTNYGYT | few | TRBJ1-2 | TRBV7-2 | -
ASSRAGEQY | few | TRBJ2-7 | TRBV27 | -
ASSLEAGASTDTQY | - | TRBJ2-3 | TRBV7-2 | TRBD2
SVGPGTEHEKPF | - | TRBJ1-4 | TRBV29-1 | -
ASSESRAFDTEAF | - | TRBJ1-1 | TRBV25-1 | -
ASSLDGQPDQPQH | - | TRBJ1-5 | TRBV5-1 | -
AISGTSGGDTQY | - | TRBJ2-3 | TRBV10-3 | TRBD2
ASSRTSGGTDTQY | many | TRBJ2-3 | TRBV7-2 | TRBD2
ASSPGFHTDTQY | - | TRBJ2-3 | TRBV5-6 | -
ASSVNSKYNEQF | - | TRBJ2-1 | TRBV7-9 | -
ASSYWSRPGLSPLH | - | TRBJ1-6 | TRBV6-6 | -
ASSQVNRVNEQF | many | TRBJ2-1 | TRBV14 | -
STVEGPRDSTDTQY | many | TRBJ2-3 | TRBV29-1 | -
ASSAQQDYEQY | - | TRBJ2-7 | TRBV25-1 | -
ASSLETGALTGELF | - | TRBJ2-2 | TRBV27 | TRBD1
ASSFGPPFPYEQY | - | - | TRBV27 | -
ASSAQEGGYT | few | TRBJ1-2 | TRBV12-3/TRBV12-4 | -
ASSSRDLEGTQY | many | TRBJ2-5 | TRBV9 | -
ASSLSSGSNEKLF | - | TRBJ1-4 | TRBV12-3/TRBV12-4 | -
ASSESGRANYGYT | - | TRBJ1-2 | TRBV2 | -
VSTGGSPAYNEQF | - | TRBJ2-1 | TRBV9 | TRBD2
ASSVYGPNTGELF | few | TRBJ2-2 | TRBV9 | -
ASSGALSSYNEQY | few | - | TRBV5-1 | -
ALRTTDTQY | - | TRBJ2-3 | TRBV30 | -
ASSDSGTRPLPYNEQF | - | TRBJ2-1 | TRBV7-8 | -